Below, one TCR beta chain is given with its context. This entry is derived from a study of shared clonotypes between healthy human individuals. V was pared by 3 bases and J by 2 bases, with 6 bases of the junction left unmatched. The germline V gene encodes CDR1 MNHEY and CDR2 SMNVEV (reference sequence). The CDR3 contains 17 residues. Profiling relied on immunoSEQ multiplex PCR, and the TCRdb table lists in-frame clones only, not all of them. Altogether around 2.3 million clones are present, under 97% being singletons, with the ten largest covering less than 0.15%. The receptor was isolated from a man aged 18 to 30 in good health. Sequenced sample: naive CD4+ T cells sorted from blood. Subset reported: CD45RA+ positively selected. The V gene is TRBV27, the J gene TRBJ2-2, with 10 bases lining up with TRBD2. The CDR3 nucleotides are TGTGCCAGCAGTTTTGCCCCTAGCGGGGGTAACACCGGGGAGCTGTTTTTT. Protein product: CASSFAPSGGNTGELFF.